Presented here are 21 T cell receptor beta chains from one specimen sequenced in a study of regulatory T cells in long-lasting Graves disease. Time point given: newly diagnosed GD, antithyroid drugs for less than 3 months. TCR sequences were obtained from RNA taken from PBMCs. TCR beta libraries were built with iRepertoire HTBI primers and Arm-PCR of CDR3 regions. TCRdb itself ran the multiplex PCR reads through MiXCR, one entry per CDR3 protein. Of approximately 360,000 distinct CDR3 sequences detected, approximately 12% appear once; the ten largest clones hold approximately 19%. This sample also belongs to another study, concerning T cells in Graves' hyperthyroidism and ophthalmopathy.

Here the sequenced sample was peripheral blood mononuclear cells (PBMCs), taken at new diagnosis, from a patient treated with antithyroid drugs. The receptors come from a woman aged 18-30 years with Graves disease.

The chain recombines TRBV6-5 with TRBJ1-2; D is uncertain. Deletions cut 0 bases from V and 7 bases from J, with 15 bases between. The CDR3 is 15 amino acids. Looked up from germline, CDR1 is MNHEY and CDR2 is SVGAGI. CDR3 sequence (DNA): TGTGCCAGCAGTTACTCGATACGGCACCCGACTGGCTACACCTTC. This gives the protein CASSYSIRHPTGYTF.

Ten or more counts support this clonotype. The J gene is TRBJ1-1, the V gene TRBV11-2, with D possibly TRBD1 on 5 matching bases. This CDR3 has 15 amino acids. V lost 5 bases and J 7 bases, leaving 20 bases between the germline ends. Germline loops: CDR1 SGHAT, CDR2 FQNNGV. CDR3 DNA sequence: TGTGCCAGCAGCCAACGGGGCAAGGGAAGTCTTGAAGCTTTCTTT. Translation gives CASSQRGKGSLEAFF.

J is TRBJ2-7 and V is TRBV20-1; TRBD1 might be the D (5 bases). Trimming stripped 5 bases from V and 3 bases from J, with 17 bases between. CDR3 length: 14 residues. Germline V gives CDR1 DFQATT, CDR2 SNEGSKA (reference sequence). For the CDR3, the DNA is TGCAGTGCTGCGACTTTAAGGCAGGGCTACGAGCAGTACTTC. This gives the protein CSAATLRQGYEQYF.

This clonotype was detected many times. The V call is TRBV24-1, the J call TRBJ1-1; D not certain. The CDR3 length is 14 residues. Trimming took 3 bases from V and 5 from J, leaving 12 bases between them. Germline-derived CDR1 and CDR2 are KGHDR and SFDVKD. CDR3 sequence reads: CATSDPITSTEAFF. In nucleotides, the CDR3 is TGTGCCACCAGTGATCCGATTACATCAACTGAAGCTTTCTTT.

This clonotype was seen at least ten times. The chain uses TRBV9 and TRBJ1-1; D possibly corresponds to TRBD1 (5 bases). The CDR3 contains 15 residues. Trimming took off 0 bases at V and 3 bases at J, with 12 bases between the two ends. Germline V gene lookup returns CDR1 SGDLS and CDR2 YYNGEE. CDR3 residues: CASSVGDRGYTEAFF. The CDR3 coding sequence is TGTGCCAGCAGCGTAGGTGACAGAGGGTACACTGAAGCTTTCTTT.

This clonotype was detected many times. The chain has TRBV5-1 and TRBJ2-2; possible D gene TRBD1, 6 bases. CDR1 and CDR2 from the germline V gene are SGHRS and YFSETQ. The CDR3 covers 15 residues. The V gene lost 3 bases and the J gene lost 0 bases, with 9 bases spanning the gap. CDR3 DNA: TGCGCCAGCAGCTCCGGACAGCCGAACACCGGGGAGCTGTTTTTT. Translation: CASSSGQPNTGELFF.

This clonotype was picked up many times. The chain joins TRBV24-1 to TRBJ2-1; D might be TRBD1 or TRBD2, each matching 5 bases. This CDR3 region has 13 residues. CDR1 and CDR2 from the germline V gene are KGHDR and SFDVKD. Trimming cost V 1 base and J 6 bases, with 6 bases left between them. Here the CDR3 DNA reads TGTGCCACCAGTGATTTTGGGGGCAATGAGCAGTTCTTC. Amino acids: CATSDFGGNEQFF.

In this sample, this clonotype turned up many times. The genes are TRBV28 and TRBJ2-2; D gene ambiguous. The CDR3 extends over 14 amino acids. The germline CDR1 and CDR2 sequences are MDHEN and SYDVKM. The V and J ends lost 3 bases and 5 bases respectively, with 10 bases between them. The CDR3 loop is CASSFTGYTGELFF. The CDR3 region has the DNA TGTGCCAGCAGTTTTACGGGTTATACCGGGGAGCTGTTTTTT.

This clonotype was found a few times. The CDR3 DNA sequence: TGTGCCAGCAGCGTACGGGGCTATAATTCACCCCTCCACTTT. Translation: CASSVRGYNSPLHF. The rearrangement joins TRBV9 to TRBJ1-6, with D hard to call. The V gene lost 1 base and the J gene lost 3 bases, with 5 bases spanning the gap. The length of the CDR3 is 14 residues. CDR1 and CDR2 from the germline V gene are SGDLS and YYNGEE.

As regards this clonotype: This clone may be a read error of a much larger clone one base away. This rearrangement joins TRBV13 to TRBJ2-7; 11 bases map to TRBD2. The CDR3 covers 16 residues. Germline lookup yields CDR1 PRHDT and CDR2 FYEKMQ (reference sequence). The J segment lost 3 bases and the V segment lost 4 bases, leaving 8 bases of the junction unmatched. Here the CDR3 reads CASSYLGTSGNYEQYF. The DNA for the CDR3 is TGTGCCAGCAGCTACCTAGGGACTAGCGGAAACTACGAGCAGTACTTC.

The V gene is TRBV7-2, the J gene TRBJ2-1; D is uncertain. Trimming removed 1 base from V and 9 bases from J, with 10 bases in between. Per germline, CDR1 SGHTA and CDR2 FQGNSA. The CDR3 is 13 residues long. The CDR3 sequence is CASSLDYSREQFF. CDR3 nucleotide sequence: TGTGCCAGCAGCTTAGACTACTCCCGTGAGCAGTTCTTC.

This clonotype was counted many times. The CDR3 sequence is CATSTYGDYGYTF. CDR3 nucleotides: TGTGCCACCAGCACTTACGGAGACTATGGCTACACCTTC. The V call is TRBV24-1, the J call TRBJ1-2, with no clear D. The CDR3 is 13 amino acids. Germline V gene sequence: CDR1 KGHDR, CDR2 SFDVKD. The V gene lost 7 bases and the J gene lost 3 bases, with 11 bases spanning the gap.

This clonotype was observed a few times. V usage is TRBV6-5 and J usage is TRBJ1-3; no clear D. Trimming took off 0 bases at V and 1 base at J, with 16 bases between the two ends. The CDR3 spans 18 residues. Per germline, CDR1 MNHEY and CDR2 SVGAGI. The CDR3: CASSYSIRGRHSGNTIYF. As DNA, the CDR3 is TGTGCCAGCAGTTACTCGATTCGTGGCAGGCATTCTGGAAACACCATATATTTT.

This clonotype was observed at least ten times. The chain links TRBV5-1 to TRBJ2-1; 10 positions match TRBD2. The CDR3 extends over 14 amino acids. Trimming took 7 bases from V and 10 from J; bases not matched to a gene: 11. CDR1 and CDR2 (germline): SGHRS, YFSETQ. The CDR3 here is CASGGAGGPGEQFF. The CDR3 region has the DNA TGCGCCAGCGGGGGAGCGGGAGGGCCGGGAGAGCAGTTCTTC.

This clonotype was picked up a small number of times. The chain uses TRBV7-9 and TRBJ2-5; tentatively, D is TRBD1 (6 bases). The germline gives CDR1 SEHNR, CDR2 FQNEAQ (reference sequence). The CDR3 loop spans 14 amino acids. The V gene lost 8 bases and the J gene lost 1 base, with 14 bases spanning the gap. As DNA, the CDR3 is TGTGCCAGCTGGACAGCGCGAGCCCAAGAGACCCAGTACTTC. Translated, it gives CASWTARAQETQYF.

Ten or more counts support this clonotype. The chain recombines TRBV18 with TRBJ1-1, with TRBD1 matching over 7 bases. Germline CDR1 and CDR2: KGHSH and LQKENI. The CDR3 is made up of 15 amino acids. The junction had 5 bases not matched to a gene; V was cut back by 1 base and J by 3 bases. As DNA, the CDR3 is TGTGCCAGCTCACCACTTCGAACAGGGGACACTGAAGCTTTCTTT. This encodes CASSPLRTGDTEAFF.

This clonotype has at least ten counts. The V and J genes are TRBV2 and TRBJ2-1; 7 bases are shared with TRBD2. With V trimmed by 10 bases and J by 4 bases, 7 bases remained unmatched. There are 13 residues in the CDR3. Germline V gives CDR1 SNHLY, CDR2 FYNNEI. CDR3 nucleotide sequence: TGTGCCACCCCAAGCGGGGTTTACAATGAGCAGTTCTTC. This sequence encodes CATPSGVYNEQFF.

This chain joins TRBV27 and TRBJ2-7; D is unclear. The germline V and J ends were trimmed by 2 bases and 5 bases, with 1 base remaining between them. The CDR3 is made up of 10 amino acids. Germline-derived CDR1 and CDR2 are MNHEY and SMNVEV (reference sequence). CDR3 in amino acids: CASSLDEQYV. For the CDR3, the DNA is TGTGCCAGCAGTTTAGACGAGCAGTACGTC.

This clonotype appeared many times. The CDR3 here is CAVKGQDSGSSGANVLTF. CDR3 DNA: TGTGCCGTTAAGGGACAAGATTCGGGGAGCTCTGGGGCCAACGTCCTGACTTTC. The rearrangement uses TRBV10-3 and TRBJ2-6; perhaps TRBD1 as D (6 bases). Trimming left V 11 bases short and J 0 bases short, with 23 bases between. Germline values: CDR1 ENHRY, CDR2 SYGVKD. The CDR3 is 18 amino acids.

As regards this clonotype: A clone one base away is much larger, so this may be a read error. The chain recombines TRBV2 with TRBJ2-1, with D uncertain. CDR3 length equals 14 residues. Germline loops: CDR1 SNHLY, CDR2 FYNNEI. V lost 0 bases and J 3 bases, leaving 6 bases between the germline ends. The chain's CDR3 is CASSEAGVYNEQFF. DNA of the CDR3: TGTGCCAGCAGTGAAGCGGGCGTCTACAATGAGCAGTTCTTC.

The chain couples TRBV20-1 to TRBJ2-3; D perhaps matches TRBD1 (6 bases). This CDR3 comprises 15 residues. The germline V gene encodes CDR1 DFQATT and CDR2 SNEGSKA (reference sequence). V lost 5 bases to trimming and J lost 1 base, with 16 bases between them. The CDR3 protein is CSAFTLRGRTDTQYF. For the CDR3, the DNA is TGCAGTGCTTTCACCCTCAGGGGCCGCACAGATACGCAGTATTTT.